This record covers a single TCR beta chain. Its antigen is unidentified. This sample was taken from a study of cytomegalovirus exposure and HLA in healthy donors. The study ran its PCR with 60 Vbeta and 13 Jbeta primers. Sequencing was performed with immunoSEQ multiplex PCR; in TCRdb, only in-frame clones are kept and a portion is missing. The repertoire holds 140,000 or so clones, with approximately 70% as singletons. General study findings and limits: In a later analysis, DRB1 alleles had the most associated TCRs; HLA-C alleles the fewest. Within an earlier analysis, most TCR beta V segments proved productive either about 87% or about 30% of the time.

Germline V lookup: CDR1 SNHLY, CDR2 FYNNEI. This CDR3 has 14 amino acids. J was trimmed by 3 bases and V by 5 bases; bases with no gene match: 4. Input material: PBMCs. The chain joins TRBV2 to TRBJ1-1, with TRBD1 identical over 9 bases. The TCR was taken from a woman aged 30 to 39 in good health and CMV-seronegative. The CDR3 reads CASSFGQGYTEAFF. CDR3 nucleotide sequence: TGTGCCAGCAGTTTTGGACAGGGGTACACTGAAGCTTTCTTT.